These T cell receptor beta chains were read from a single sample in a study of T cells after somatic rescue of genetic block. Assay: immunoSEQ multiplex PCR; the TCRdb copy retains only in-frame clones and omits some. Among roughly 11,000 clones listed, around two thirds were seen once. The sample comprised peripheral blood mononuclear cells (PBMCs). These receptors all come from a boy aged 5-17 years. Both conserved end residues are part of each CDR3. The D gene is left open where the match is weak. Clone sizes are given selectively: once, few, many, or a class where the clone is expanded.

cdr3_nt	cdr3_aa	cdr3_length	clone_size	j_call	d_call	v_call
TGTGCCAGCAGCTTAGATAACCGGACAGGGGGCGAGGCCCGCTATGGCTACACCTTC	CASSLDNRTGGEARYGYTF	19	NA	TRBJ1-2	TRBD1	TRBV7-9
TGTGCCTGGAGGCCAGGGAATGAAAAACTGTTTTTT	CAWRPGNEKLFF	12	few	TRBJ1-4	NA	TRBV30
TGTGCCAGCAGCTTAGGGACAGGGATCTCTGGAAACACCATATATTTT	CASSLGTGISGNTIYF	16	NA	TRBJ1-3	TRBD1	TRBV5-4
TGTGCCAGCAGTGCTTACAGGGTGGCTGAAAAACTGTTTTTT	CASSAYRVAEKLFF	14	NA	TRBJ1-4	NA	TRBV6-1
TGCGCCAGCAGCTTGGCCCCCCCGGGACTAGCGGGGGTCTTCTCCTACGAGCAGTACTTC	CASSLAPPGLAGVFSYEQYF	20	NA	TRBJ2-7	TRBD2	TRBV5-1
TGTGCCAGCAGAGAAACAGTCACCGGGGAGCTGTTTTTT	CASRETVTGELFF	13	NA	TRBJ2-2	NA	TRBV27
TGTGCCAGCAGTCTCGGATCCTACGAGCAGTACTTC	CASSLGSYEQYF	12	NA	TRBJ2-7	NA	TRBV28
TGTGCCAGCAGCGCCCGTTCCTCAGGGTGGGGGAACTATGGCTACACCTTC	CASSARSSGWGNYGYTF	17	once	TRBJ1-2	NA	TRBV9
TGTGCCTGGAGTGTACGGGCCACAGATACGCAGTATTTT	CAWSVRATDTQYF	13	NA	TRBJ2-3	NA	TRBV30
TGTGCCAGCAGCTTAACCCTAGCGGGAGGGAGCACAGATACGCAGTATTTT	CASSLTLAGGSTDTQYF	17	once	TRBJ2-3	TRBD2	TRBV7-2
TGTGCCAGCAGCCCCGGGAGTGCCTACGAGCAGTACTTC	CASSPGSAYEQYF	13	once	TRBJ2-7	NA	TRBV11-2
TGTGCCAGCAGTTACCCCGACAGGGGTATGGCAGCTTTCTTT	CASSYPDRGMAAFF	14	few	TRBJ1-1	TRBD1	TRBV6-6
TGTGCCAGCAGCCAAGATGGAACCGGGACAGTATACAATGAGCAGTTCTTC	CASSQDGTGTVYNEQFF	17	few	TRBJ2-1	TRBD1	TRBV4-2
TGTGCCAGCAGCTTAAGACGGGGGAGATACAATGAGCAGTTCTTC	CASSLRRGRYNEQFF	15	NA	TRBJ2-1	NA	TRBV7-9
TGTGCCAGCAGCTTAAATCGAAATTCACCCCTCCACTTT	CASSLNRNSPLHF	13	few	TRBJ1-6	NA	TRBV7-3
TGTGCCTGGAGTGGGCATGGGGGCCACTACGAGCAGTACTTC	CAWSGHGGHYEQYF	14	NA	TRBJ2-7	NA	TRBV30
TGTGCCAGCAGCTTAGGACAGGGACCCTACGAGCAGTACTTC	CASSLGQGPYEQYF	14	NA	TRBJ2-7	TRBD1	TRBV11-2
TGTGCCAGCAGTCCCTGGACAGGGGTTTCCTACGAGCAGTACTTC	CASSPWTGVSYEQYF	15	NA	TRBJ2-7	TRBD1	TRBV27
TGCAGTGCTAGTTTAATTGAAGCTTTCTTT	CSASLIEAFF	10	NA	TRBJ1-1	NA	TRBV20-1
TGCGCCAGCAGCTCGGACAGTTGGGGCAATGAAAAACTGTTTTTT	CASSSDSWGNEKLFF	15	NA	TRBJ1-4	NA	TRBV5-1
TGTGCCAGCAGGGCAACCCCACAGGACACTGAAGCTTTCTTT	CASRATPQDTEAFF	14	NA	TRBJ1-1	NA	TRBV7-9
TGTGCCAGCATGCGGCCGGGACAGTATATTTACGAGCAGTACTTC	CASMRPGQYIYEQYF	15	NA	TRBJ2-7	TRBD1	TRBV28
TGTGCCAGCAGCCGTAGCGGGACCCTCCAAGAGACCCAGTACTTC	CASSRSGTLQETQYF	15	NA	TRBJ2-5	NA	TRBV12-2
TGTGCCAGCAGGCGCGGACAGGGGGCGCTGGGTCAGCCCCAGCATTTT	CASRRGQGALGQPQHF	16	NA	TRBJ1-5	TRBD1	TRBV28
TGTGCCAGCAGTGATCGGGTCCACAGGGGGCGTGAGGATACGCAGTATTTT	CASSDRVHRGREDTQYF	17	NA	TRBJ2-3	TRBD1	TRBV6-1